These T cell receptor beta chains were read from a single sample in a study of T-cell memory formation after mild COVID-19. Via MiXCR, TCRdb re-called the 5' RACE reads, giving one row per CDR3 protein. The sample shows hundreds of thousands of distinct CDR3 sequences, roughly 15% of them seen only once. The sequencing sample was made of PBMCs or a T cell subset sorted from them (not recorded which). The receptor set was obtained from a young man who had mild COVID-19 (a few samples of this study predate the infection). Cell type and time point are not known. CDR3s include the opening cysteine and the closing phenylalanine or tryptophan. The order of the fields is D gene, clone size, V gene, J gene, CDR3 protein, CDR3 DNA. A D gene is named only where the DNA matches it firmly. Only part of the rows carry a size: once, few, many, or a class if the clone is expanded.

d_gene: TRBD2
abundance: -
v_gene: TRBV20-1
j_gene: TRBJ2-3
CDR3aa: CSAPLNSAGGPTDTQYF
CDR3nt: TGCAGTGCTCCACTCAACTCAGCGGGGGGCCCCACAGATACGCAGTATTTT

d_gene: -
abundance: -
v_gene: TRBV19
j_gene: TRBJ1-5
CDR3aa: CASSKTRQPQHF
CDR3nt: TGTGCCAGTAGTAAAACCCGGCAGCCCCAGCATTTT

d_gene: -
abundance: -
v_gene: TRBV12-3/TRBV12-4
j_gene: TRBJ2-7
CDR3aa: CASSGRAGNEQYF
CDR3nt: TGTGCCAGCAGTGGTAGGGCAGGGAACGAGCAGTACTTC

d_gene: -
abundance: -
v_gene: TRBV5-4
j_gene: TRBJ2-5
CDR3aa: CASSPAQTRGETQYF
CDR3nt: TGTGCCAGCAGCCCCGCCCAGACGAGAGGGGAGACCCAGTACTTC

d_gene: -
abundance: few
v_gene: TRBV20-1
j_gene: TRBJ2-1
CDR3aa: CSALIGEQFF
CDR3nt: TGCAGTGCTTTGATTGGTGAGCAGTTCTTC

d_gene: TRBD1
abundance: many
v_gene: TRBV7-9
j_gene: TRBJ2-5
CDR3aa: CASKGTVYQETQYF
CDR3nt: TGTGCCAGCAAGGGGACAGTGTACCAAGAGACCCAGTACTTC

d_gene: TRBD1
abundance: -
v_gene: TRBV14
j_gene: TRBJ1-4
CDR3aa: CASIAKGAPTTTNEKLFF
CDR3nt: TGTGCCAGCATCGCTAAGGGGGCTCCTACCACAACTAATGAAAAACTGTTTTTT

d_gene: TRBD1
abundance: -
v_gene: TRBV7-9
j_gene: TRBJ1-5
CDR3aa: CASSLAPGQGFWQPQHF
CDR3nt: TGTGCCAGCAGCTTAGCGCCAGGACAGGGCTTTTGGCAGCCCCAGCATTTT

d_gene: TRBD1
abundance: few
v_gene: TRBV4-2
j_gene: TRBJ1-6
CDR3aa: CASRRTGPNSPLHF
CDR3nt: TGTGCCAGCAGAAGGACAGGCCCTAATTCACCCCTCCACTTT

d_gene: -
abundance: -
v_gene: TRBV28
j_gene: TRBJ2-3
CDR3aa: CASSLRVQRDTQYF
CDR3nt: TGTGCCAGCAGTTTACGGGTGCAGAGAGATACGCAGTATTTT

d_gene: TRBD2
abundance: -
v_gene: TRBV7-2
j_gene: TRBJ2-5
CDR3aa: CASSLGVLAGAQETQYF
CDR3nt: TGTGCCAGCAGCTTAGGCGTTCTAGCGGGGGCCCAAGAGACCCAGTACTTC

d_gene: TRBD1
abundance: few
v_gene: TRBV7-6
j_gene: TRBJ1-1
CDR3aa: CASSFTGGMNTEAFF
CDR3nt: TGTGCCAGCAGCTTTACAGGGGGGATGAACACTGAAGCTTTCTTT

d_gene: TRBD1
abundance: -
v_gene: TRBV4-2
j_gene: TRBJ2-7
CDR3aa: CASSQVGQGYYEQYF
CDR3nt: TGTGCCAGCAGCCAAGTAGGACAGGGATATTACGAGCAGTACTTC

d_gene: -
abundance: few
v_gene: TRBV5-1
j_gene: TRBJ1-4
CDR3aa: CASSPRGSKEKLFF
CDR3nt: TGCGCCAGCAGTCCGCGGGGGTCCAAAGAAAAACTGTTTTTT

d_gene: -
abundance: -
v_gene: TRBV18
j_gene: TRBJ1-2
CDR3aa: CASSPAGQIRGYGYTF
CDR3nt: TGTGCCAGCTCACCAGCTGGACAGATTCGGGGCTATGGCTACACCTTC

d_gene: TRBD2
abundance: -
v_gene: TRBV7-2
j_gene: TRBJ2-3
CDR3aa: CASSLRRGAWGDTQYF
CDR3nt: TGTGCCAGCAGCTTAAGGCGGGGGGCCTGGGGAGATACGCAGTATTTT

d_gene: TRBD2
abundance: -
v_gene: TRBV29-1
j_gene: TRBJ2-3
CDR3aa: CSVGGLDGDTQYF
CDR3nt: TGCAGCGTCGGGGGACTAGACGGAGATACGCAGTATTTT

d_gene: -
abundance: -
v_gene: TRBV6-5
j_gene: TRBJ2-3
CDR3aa: CASSYSLTDTQYF
CDR3nt: TGTGCCAGCAGTTACTCACTAACAGATACGCAGTATTTT

d_gene: -
abundance: once
v_gene: TRBV4-3
j_gene: TRBJ2-7
CDR3aa: CASSQDGHGYYEQYF
CDR3nt: TGCGCCAGCAGCCAAGACGGCCACGGGTACTACGAGCAGTACTTC

d_gene: -
abundance: -
v_gene: TRBV18
j_gene: TRBJ2-7
CDR3aa: CASSPLPGTALGEQYF
CDR3nt: TGTGCCAGCTCACCTCTCCCCGGGACTGCCTTAGGAGAGCAGTACTTC

d_gene: TRBD2
abundance: few
v_gene: TRBV20-1
j_gene: TRBJ2-1
CDR3aa: CSARGGAGPEQFF
CDR3nt: TGCAGTGCTCGCGGGGGGGCCGGGCCTGAGCAGTTCTTC

d_gene: TRBD2
abundance: -
v_gene: TRBV7-2
j_gene: TRBJ2-1
CDR3aa: CASSPSGGTLDEQFF
CDR3nt: TGTGCCAGCAGCCCTAGCGGGGGGACCCTCGATGAGCAGTTCTTC

d_gene: -
abundance: many
v_gene: TRBV7-9
j_gene: TRBJ2-3
CDR3aa: CASSFLVPSDSGATDTQYF
CDR3nt: TGTGCCAGCAGCTTTCTCGTTCCCTCCGATTCCGGGGCCACAGATACGCAGTATTTT

d_gene: -
abundance: few
v_gene: TRBV7-9
j_gene: TRBJ1-2
CDR3aa: CASSLDLPGSYGYTF
CDR3nt: TGTGCCAGCAGCTTAGACCTACCCGGGAGCTATGGCTACACCTTC

d_gene: -
abundance: -
v_gene: TRBV30
j_gene: TRBJ2-7
CDR3aa: CAWKQTQSSYEQYF
CDR3nt: TGTGCCTGGAAACAAACACAGAGCTCCTACGAGCAGTACTTC

d_gene: TRBD1
abundance: few
v_gene: TRBV29-1
j_gene: TRBJ2-7
CDR3aa: CSVATGTGGIYEQYF
CDR3nt: TGCAGCGTTGCCACCGGGACAGGGGGGATCTACGAGCAGTACTTC

d_gene: TRBD1
abundance: -
v_gene: TRBV20-1
j_gene: TRBJ2-3
CDR3aa: CSARAASGTASTDTQYF
CDR3nt: TGCAGTGCTAGAGCCGCGTCAGGGACAGCTAGCACAGATACGCAGTATTTT

d_gene: -
abundance: -
v_gene: TRBV12-3/TRBV12-4
j_gene: TRBJ2-5
CDR3aa: CASTQQETQYF
CDR3nt: TGTGCCAGCACACAACAAGAGACCCAGTACTTC

d_gene: -
abundance: -
v_gene: TRBV27
j_gene: TRBJ2-1
CDR3aa: CASSLRDRNHEQFF
CDR3nt: TGTGCCAGCAGTTTACGTGACAGGAACCATGAGCAGTTCTTC

d_gene: TRBD2
abundance: -
v_gene: TRBV13
j_gene: TRBJ2-2
CDR3aa: CASSPDYSGLTNTGELFF
CDR3nt: TGTGCCAGCAGCCCAGACTACTCGGGACTAACGAACACCGGGGAGCTGTTTTTT

d_gene: -
abundance: few
v_gene: TRBV29-1
j_gene: TRBJ1-1
CDR3aa: CKAAGPVDTEAFF
CDR3nt: TGCAAAGCCGCAGGCCCGGTCGACACTGAAGCTTTCTTT

d_gene: -
abundance: -
v_gene: TRBV11-2
j_gene: TRBJ1-4
CDR3aa: CASSFGRGGRANEKLFF
CDR3nt: TGTGCCAGCAGCTTCGGACGAGGAGGTCGCGCTAATGAAAAACTGTTTTTT

d_gene: -
abundance: -
v_gene: TRBV5-8
j_gene: TRBJ1-6
CDR3aa: CASSPAGYWNSPLHF
CDR3nt: TGTGCCAGCAGCCCTGCAGGTTATTGGAACTCACCCCTCCACTTT

d_gene: -
abundance: -
v_gene: TRBV20-1
j_gene: TRBJ2-3
CDR3aa: CSATHDRLSTDTQYF
CDR3nt: TGCAGTGCAACCCATGACAGACTCAGCACAGATACGCAGTATTTT

d_gene: TRBD1
abundance: few
v_gene: TRBV27
j_gene: TRBJ2-7
CDR3aa: CASSFTGTGIRQYF
CDR3nt: TGTGCCAGCAGTTTCACCGGGACAGGGATAAGGCAGTACTTC

d_gene: -
abundance: -
v_gene: TRBV7-3
j_gene: TRBJ2-2
CDR3aa: CASSGDGTGELFF
CDR3nt: TGTGCCAGCAGCGGGGACGGCACCGGGGAGCTGTTTTTT

d_gene: -
abundance: many
v_gene: TRBV5-1
j_gene: TRBJ2-3
CDR3aa: CASSPFTGDTQYF
CDR3nt: TGCGCCAGCAGCCCCTTCACAGGAGATACGCAGTATTTT

d_gene: TRBD2
abundance: many
v_gene: TRBV2
j_gene: TRBJ2-3
CDR3aa: CASKSGGATDTQYF
CDR3nt: TGTGCCAGCAAGAGCGGGGGGGCCACAGATACGCAGTATTTT

d_gene: -
abundance: few
v_gene: TRBV7-8
j_gene: TRBJ1-1
CDR3aa: CASSLVRGIDTEAFF
CDR3nt: TGTGCCAGCAGCTTAGTACGGGGGATAGACACTGAAGCTTTCTTT

d_gene: TRBD1
abundance: -
v_gene: TRBV18
j_gene: TRBJ1-2
CDR3aa: CASSSDRGLNYGYTF
CDR3nt: TGTGCCAGCTCATCGGACAGGGGGCTTAACTATGGCTACACCTTC

d_gene: TRBD1
abundance: few
v_gene: TRBV9
j_gene: TRBJ2-5
CDR3aa: CASSEGQASETQYF
CDR3nt: TGTGCCAGCAGCGAGGGACAGGCGTCTGAGACCCAGTACTTC

d_gene: -
abundance: -
v_gene: TRBV2
j_gene: TRBJ2-1
CDR3aa: CASRGDWQTVEQFF
CDR3nt: TGTGCCAGCAGGGGGGACTGGCAGACGGTTGAGCAGTTCTTC

d_gene: -
abundance: -
v_gene: TRBV6-6
j_gene: TRBJ1-2
CDR3aa: CASSIQGDYGYTF
CDR3nt: TGTGCCAGCAGTATCCAAGGGGACTATGGCTACACCTTC

d_gene: -
abundance: many
v_gene: TRBV7-2
j_gene: TRBJ2-3
CDR3aa: CASSLTFGGDTQYF
CDR3nt: TGTGCCAGCAGCTTAACGTTCGGGGGCGATACGCAGTATTTT

d_gene: -
abundance: -
v_gene: TRBV7-8
j_gene: TRBJ1-6
CDR3aa: CASSLVGDNSPLHF
CDR3nt: TGTGCCAGCAGCTTGGTCGGGGATAATTCACCCCTCCACTTT

d_gene: -
abundance: -
v_gene: TRBV5-4
j_gene: TRBJ1-1
CDR3aa: CASSLSSTSPNTEAFF
CDR3nt: TGTGCCAGCAGCTTAAGTTCGACGTCGCCGAACACTGAAGCTTTCTTT

d_gene: TRBD2
abundance: -
v_gene: TRBV7-8
j_gene: TRBJ2-5
CDR3aa: CASSPRLAGAETQYF
CDR3nt: TGTGCCAGCAGCCCTCGACTAGCGGGGGCAGAGACCCAGTACTTC

d_gene: TRBD1
abundance: -
v_gene: TRBV6-5
j_gene: TRBJ2-7
CDR3aa: CASSLGQGVYYEQYF
CDR3nt: TGTGCCAGCAGCCTGGGACAGGGGGTATATTACGAGCAGTACTTC

d_gene: TRBD1
abundance: few
v_gene: TRBV20-1
j_gene: TRBJ1-2
CDR3aa: CSAIHTGEPTNYGYTF
CDR3nt: TGCAGTGCCATACACACAGGGGAGCCAACTAACTATGGCTACACCTTC

d_gene: TRBD1
abundance: many
v_gene: TRBV7-6
j_gene: TRBJ2-4
CDR3aa: CASSLGTGSSDIQYF
CDR3nt: TGTGCCAGCAGCCTTGGGACAGGGTCCTCAGACATTCAGTACTTC

d_gene: -
abundance: few
v_gene: TRBV7-2
j_gene: TRBJ2-3
CDR3aa: CASSSGPSRDTQYF
CDR3nt: TGTGCCAGCAGCTCTGGACCTTCGCGGGATACGCAGTATTTT

d_gene: -
abundance: few
v_gene: TRBV4-3
j_gene: TRBJ1-1
CDR3aa: CASSQHGRNTEAFF
CDR3nt: TGCGCCAGCAGCCAACACGGGCGGAACACTGAAGCTTTCTTT

d_gene: TRBD1
abundance: few
v_gene: TRBV29-1
j_gene: TRBJ1-5
CDR3aa: CSAGTGSGAQHF
CDR3nt: TGCAGCGCAGGGACAGGGAGTGGGGCCCAGCATTTT

d_gene: TRBD1
abundance: few
v_gene: TRBV19
j_gene: TRBJ2-1
CDR3aa: CASSSSGTGYNEQFF
CDR3nt: TGTGCCAGTAGTAGTTCCGGGACAGGGTACAATGAGCAGTTCTTC